This paragraph reports one TCR beta chain. This entry comes from a study of control samples from healthy donors and cancer patients. Some clones are missing from TCRdb's copy, which holds only in-frame ones; the method was immunoSEQ multiplex PCR. The sample records 90,000 to 150,000 clones, 88% being singletons. The CDR3 extends over 17 amino acids. J gave up 5 bases and V 1 base, and 11 bases lay outside the gene matches. Per the germline V gene, CDR1 is LNHNV and CDR2 is YYDKDF (reference sequence). Material: blood. The source of this sequence is a man between 35 and 55 years old in good health. The V gene is TRBV15, the J gene TRBJ2-5; TRBD2 matches at 9 bases. The CDR3 DNA follows: TGTGCCACCAGCAGAGGTCTCGCGGGGGGGGTCGTGGAGACCCAGTACTTC. Protein product: CATSRGLAGGVVETQYF.